The 16 T cell receptor beta chains given below trace back to one sample, sequenced in a study of somatic mutations in cytotoxic T cells in rheumatoid arthritis. TCRdb's table, derived via immunoSEQ multiplex PCR, lists solely in-frame clones and lacks some. The sample holds tens of thousands of clones, 65% to 85% seen once. The sequenced material came from CD8+ T cells sorted from blood. Receptor source: an adult with rheumatoid arthritis.

This clone has just one count. This rearrangement joins TRBV5-1 to TRBJ1-6; D call uncertain. The CDR3 is 13 amino acids. V was shortened by 0 bases and J by 9 bases, with 7 bases between the two germline ends. Germline lookup yields CDR1 SGHRS and CDR2 YFSETQ. The CDR3 region has the DNA TGCGCCAGCAGCTTGGAGACATCTTCACCCCTCCACTTT. Encoded protein: CASSLETSSPLHF.

This chain joins TRBV27 and TRBJ2-3; D is undetermined. Germline V CDR1 and CDR2: MNHEY, SMNVEV (reference sequence). CDR3 length: 16 amino acids. V lost 4 bases, J lost 2 bases, and 16 bases lay in between. The CDR3 loop reads CASSSQEEKFTDTQYF. The DNA for the CDR3 is TGTGCCAGCAGTTCGCAAGAGGAGAAATTCACAGATACGCAGTATTTT.

The chain employs TRBV2 and TRBJ2-7; 11 bases match TRBD2. Germline CDR1 reads SNHLY; CDR2 reads FYNNEI. V lost 4 bases, J lost 3 bases, and 5 bases stayed unmatched. The length of the CDR3 is 15 residues. Here the CDR3 reads CASSAGLADLYEQYF. The CDR3 DNA follows: TGTGCCAGCAGTGCGGGACTAGCGGATCTCTACGAGCAGTACTTC.

The J gene is TRBJ2-1, the V gene TRBV5-8; 7 bases line up with TRBD1. V was clipped by 0 bases and J by 2 bases; unmatched bases: 8. The CDR3 sequence is 17 residues long. Per germline, CDR1 SGHTS and CDR2 YDEGEE. The CDR3 is CASSLEGALWTYNEQFF. CDR3 in DNA: TGTGCCAGCAGCTTGGAGGGGGCGTTATGGACCTACAATGAGCAGTTCTTC.

This chain connects TRBV5-5 to TRBJ2-5; TRBD2 matches at 12 bases. The CDR3 is 16 amino acids. Germline values: CDR1 SGHKS, CDR2 YYEKEE (reference sequence). J gave up 2 bases and V 4 bases, and 6 bases lay outside the gene matches. The CDR3, as DNA: TGTGCCAGCAGCCCCGGGACTAGCGGGCCACAAGAGACCCAGTACTTC. This sequence encodes CASSPGTSGPQETQYF. Combining the CDR3 with reference TRBV5-5 and TRBJ2-5 gives the whole variable domain DAGVTQSPTHLIKTRGQQVTLRCSPISGHKSVSWYQQVLGQGPQFIFQYYEKEERGRGNFPDRFSARQFPNYSSELNVNALLLGDSALYLCASSPGTSGPQETQYFGPGTRLLVL.

The chain has TRBV5-6 and TRBJ1-6; unclear D gene. Trimming removed 0 bases at V and 10 bases at J, with 5 bases between. This CDR3 has 12 amino acids. The germline V gene encodes CDR1 SGHDT and CDR2 YYEEEE. Written as DNA, the CDR3 is TGTGCCAGCAGCTTGGGCAGATCACCCCTCCACTTT. This translates into CASSLGRSPLHF. The full variable domain, rest sourced from reference TRBV5-6 and TRBJ1-6, is DAGVTQSPTHLIKTRGQQVTLRCSPKSGHDTVSWYQQALGQGPQFIFQYYEEEERQRGNFPDRFSGHQFPNYSSELNVNALLLGDSALYLCASSLGRSPLHFGNGTRLTVT.

The chain couples TRBV7-8 to TRBJ1-2; the D is unclear. The length of the CDR3 is 13 residues. V was clipped by 3 bases and J by 8 bases, with 13 bases between them. CDR1 is SGHVS, CDR2 FQNEAQ, per germline. CDR3 sequence (DNA): TGTGCCAGCAGCTTCACGGACTATGAAGGCTACACCTTC. As protein: CASSFTDYEGYTF.

This clone was seen only once. Here the CDR3 DNA reads TGTGCCAGCAGTGAAGCGAAGGGGACAGCGAACACCGGGGAGCTGTTTTTT. Translation gives CASSEAKGTANTGELFF. The chain uses TRBV2 and TRBJ2-2, with 7 bases identical to TRBD1. The CDR3 sequence is 17 residues long. Germline V CDR1 and CDR2: SNHLY, FYNNEI. Trimming removed 0 bases from V and 0 bases from J; junction bases left unmatched: 4. Variable domain in full (rest from reference TRBV2 and TRBJ2-2): EPEVTQTPSHQVTQMGQEVILRCVPISNHLYFYWYRQILGQKVEFLVSFYNNEISEKSEIFDDQFSVERPDGSNFTLKIRSTKLEDSAMYFCASSEAKGTANTGELFFGEGSRLTVL.

This chain's CDR3 is CASSPSPGEQYF. The CDR3 region has the DNA TGTGCCAGCAGTCCCTCCCCGGGGGAGCAGTACTTC. This chain connects TRBV27 to TRBJ2-7, with D perhaps TRBD2 (5 bases). There are 12 residues in the CDR3. Germline V gene data show CDR1 as MNHEY and CDR2 as SMNVEV (reference sequence). Trimming left V 5 bases short and J 7 bases short, with 12 bases between.

The chain combines TRBV7-8 with TRBJ1-2; TRBD1 might be the D (6 bases). V lost 4 bases and J lost 7, with 19 bases in between. The length of the CDR3 is 15 residues. The germline CDR1 and CDR2 sequences are SGHVS and FQNEAQ. This CDR3 is CASSSRDKGFPGYTF. Here the CDR3 DNA reads TGTGCCAGCAGCTCGCGGGACAAAGGTTTTCCTGGCTACACCTTC.

The chain combines TRBV27 with TRBJ2-7, with 7 nucleotides matching TRBD1. The ends lost 5 bases at V and 2 bases at J; junction bases unmatched: 6. Germline V gene lookup returns CDR1 MNHEY and CDR2 SMNVEV (reference sequence). This CDR3 is 14 amino acids long. The CDR3 DNA is TGTGCCAGCAGTCCCCGGGACAGTACCTACGAGCAGTACTTC. Its protein product is CASSPRDSTYEQYF.

This clone came up once. V usage is TRBV7-9 and J usage is TRBJ2-7, with 7 bases identical to TRBD1. Per germline, CDR1 SEHNR and CDR2 FQNEAQ (reference sequence). This CDR3 is built from 13 residues. V shed 3 bases and J 5 bases; nucleotides not matched to a gene: 4. The CDR3 nucleotides are TGTGCCAGCAGCTTCGACAGGGACCACGAGCAGTACTTC. It codes for CASSFDRDHEQYF.

This clone was detected a few times. The V call is TRBV7-9, the J call TRBJ1-2; TRBD1 matches 8 bases. The CDR3 is 15 amino acids. Looked up from germline, CDR1 is SEHNR and CDR2 is FQNEAQ (reference sequence). The trim removed 5 bases at V and 4 bases at J, leaving 9 bases unmatched. In nucleotides, the CDR3 is TGTGCCAGCAGCCCCGAGACAGGGGTCTTCTATGGCTACACCTTC. Translated: CASSPETGVFYGYTF. Supplemented by reference TRBV7-9 and TRBJ1-2, the full variable domain reads DTGVSQNPRHKITKRGQNVTFRCDPISEHNRLYWYRQTLGQGPEFLTYFQNEAQLEKSRLLSDRFSAERPKGSFSTLEIQRTEQGDSAMYLCASSPETGVFYGYTFGSGTRLTVV.

This sequence joins TRBV6-5 and TRBJ2-3; no firm D call. Germline V gene data show CDR1 as MNHEY and CDR2 as SVGAGI. The CDR3 runs 13 residues. V was shortened by 8 bases and J by 4 bases, with 13 bases between the two germline ends. DNA for the CDR3: TGTGCCAGCGGTAAACTCGGGTCAGATACGCAGTATTTT. Protein product: CASGKLGSDTQYF.

This clone was counted a single time. V and J are TRBV9 and TRBJ1-5; D is undetermined. Germline assignment: CDR1 SGDLS and CDR2 YYNGEE. CDR3 length: 14 residues. V was pared by 3 bases and J by 2 bases, with 9 bases between. CDR3 nucleotides: TGTGCCAGCAGCGCAGACTGGGGCAATCAGCCCCAGCATTTT. It encodes CASSADWGNQPQHF.

CDR3: CASSAGDRGTDTEAFF. CDR3 bases: TGTGCCAGCAGCGCTGGGGACAGGGGGACTGACACTGAAGCTTTCTTT. This chain connects TRBV9 to TRBJ1-1; 11 bases are shared with TRBD1. J was trimmed by 3 bases and V by 3 bases; bases with no gene match: 7. This CDR3 has 16 amino acids. Germline V CDR1 and CDR2: SGDLS, YYNGEE. Full variable domain (remainder filled in from reference TRBV9 and TRBJ1-1): DSGVTQTPKHLITATGQRVTLRCSPRSGDLSVYWYQQSLDQGLQFLIQYYNGEERAKGNILERFSAQQFPDLHSELNLSSLELGDSALYFCASSAGDRGTDTEAFFGQGTRLTVV.